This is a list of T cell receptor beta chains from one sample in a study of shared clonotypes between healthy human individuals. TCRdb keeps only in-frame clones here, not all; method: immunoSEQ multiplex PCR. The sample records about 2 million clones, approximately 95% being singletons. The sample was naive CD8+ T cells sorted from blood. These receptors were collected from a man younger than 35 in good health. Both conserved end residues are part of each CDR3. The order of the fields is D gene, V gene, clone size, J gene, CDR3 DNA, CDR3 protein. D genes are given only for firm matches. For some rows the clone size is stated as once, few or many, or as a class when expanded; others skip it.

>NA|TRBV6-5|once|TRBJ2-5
TGTGCCAGCACTTCAGGGTCCCAAGAGACCCAGTACTTC
CASTSGSQETQYF
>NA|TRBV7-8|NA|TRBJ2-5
TGTGCCAGCAGCCCCGGGTCAGCGATCAACCAAGAGACCCAGTACTTC
CASSPGSAINQETQYF
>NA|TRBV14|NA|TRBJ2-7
TGTGCCAGCAACCTGCCCCGAGACAGCTCCTACGAGCAGTACTTC
CASNLPRDSSYEQYF
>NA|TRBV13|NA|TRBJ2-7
TGTGCCAGCAGCTTTTCCGGGATAAGCTCCTACGAGCAGTACTTC
CASSFSGISSYEQYF
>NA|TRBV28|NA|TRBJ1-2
TGTGCCAGCAGTCTCGAGGCAGGGTACTTTGGCTACACCTTC
CASSLEAGYFGYTF
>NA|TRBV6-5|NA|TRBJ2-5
TGTGCCACAGGGTTGAAGGGAGAGACCCAGTACTTC
CATGLKGETQYF
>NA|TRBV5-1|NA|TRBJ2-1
TGCGCCAGCAGCTACCTCACAGGGTCCAATGAGCAGTTCTTC
CASSYLTGSNEQFF
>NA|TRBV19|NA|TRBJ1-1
TGTGCCAGTAGTATAGACTGGAACAGGAACACTGAAGCTTTCTTT
CASSIDWNRNTEAFF
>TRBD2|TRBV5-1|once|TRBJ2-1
TGCGCCAGCAGCTGGCTAGGGGACTACCAATACAATGAGCAGTTCTTC
CASSWLGDYQYNEQFF
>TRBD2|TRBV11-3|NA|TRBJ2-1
TGTGCCAGCAGCTTAACCGGGACTATGGACGAGCAGTTCTTC
CASSLTGTMDEQFF
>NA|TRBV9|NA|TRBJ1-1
TGTGCCAGCAGCGAAGGGAGCTTGAACACTGAAGCTTTCTTT
CASSEGSLNTEAFF
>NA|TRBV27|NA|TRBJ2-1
TGTGCCAGCAGTTTAAGAGGGGCCCTTTACAATGAGCAGTTCTTC
CASSLRGALYNEQFF
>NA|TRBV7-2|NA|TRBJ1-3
TGTGCCAGCAGCTTATCTCTGGATTTCGGAAACACCATATATTTT
CASSLSLDFGNTIYF
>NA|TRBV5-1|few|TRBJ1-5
TGCGCCAGCAGCTTGGCCCCCCAGGGTGGGAGCAATCAGCCCCAGCATTTT
CASSLAPQGGSNQPQHF
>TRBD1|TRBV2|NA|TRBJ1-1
TGTGCCGGGTCACAGGGGACAGGGACTGAAGCTTTCTTT
CAGSQGTGTEAFF
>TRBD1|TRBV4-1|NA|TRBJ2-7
TGCGCCAGCAGTCGAGCAGGGGGCTACGAGCAGTACTTC
CASSRAGGYEQYF
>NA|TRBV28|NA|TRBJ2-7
TGTGCCAGCAGCTATACAGATGAGCAGTACTTC
CASSYTDEQYF
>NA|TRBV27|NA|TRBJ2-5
TGTGCCAGCAGTTTACAGGGACAAGAGACCCAGTACTTC
CASSLQGQETQYF
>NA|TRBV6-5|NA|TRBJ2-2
TGTGCCAGCAGTTACTGGGGGGCGATGGGCACCGGGGAGCTGTTTTTT
CASSYWGAMGTGELFF
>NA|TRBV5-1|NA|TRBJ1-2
TGCGCCAGTGCTCAGGGTATCGGCTATGGCTACACCTTC
CASAQGIGYGYTF
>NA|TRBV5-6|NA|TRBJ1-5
TGTGCCAGCAGCTGGGGGACAACGGCTCAGCCCCAGCATTTT
CASSWGTTAQPQHF
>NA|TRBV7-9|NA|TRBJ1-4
TGTGCCAGCAGCCCTGGACAGCCCGGAGGAAAACTGTTTTTT
CASSPGQPGGKLFF
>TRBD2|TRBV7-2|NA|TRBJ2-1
TGTGCCAGCAGCCCGTTAGCGGGAGTTTTGGATAATGAGCAGTTCTTC
CASSPLAGVLDNEQFF
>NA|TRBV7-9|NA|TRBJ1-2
TGTGCCAGCAGCCCTGCCCTGATCTATGGCTACACCTTC
CASSPALIYGYTF
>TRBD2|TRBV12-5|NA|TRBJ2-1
TGTGCTAGTGGCCCCTATAGCGGGAGTATATACAATGAGCAGTTCTTC
CASGPYSGSIYNEQFF
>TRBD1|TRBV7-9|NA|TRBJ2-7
TGTGCCAGCAGCCCGACAGGGTTTGGGGACGAGCAGTACTTC
CASSPTGFGDEQYF